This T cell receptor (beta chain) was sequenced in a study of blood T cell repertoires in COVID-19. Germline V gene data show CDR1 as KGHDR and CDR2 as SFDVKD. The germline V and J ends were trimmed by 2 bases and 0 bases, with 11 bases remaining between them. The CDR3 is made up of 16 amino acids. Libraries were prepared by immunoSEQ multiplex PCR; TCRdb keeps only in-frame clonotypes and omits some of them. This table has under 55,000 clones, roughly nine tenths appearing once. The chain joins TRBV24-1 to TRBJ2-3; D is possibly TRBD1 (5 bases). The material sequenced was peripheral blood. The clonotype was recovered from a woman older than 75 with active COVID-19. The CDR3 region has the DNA TGTGCCACCAGTGATTCCAGGGTTGCCAGCACAGATACGCAGTATTTT. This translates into CATSDSRVASTDTQYF.